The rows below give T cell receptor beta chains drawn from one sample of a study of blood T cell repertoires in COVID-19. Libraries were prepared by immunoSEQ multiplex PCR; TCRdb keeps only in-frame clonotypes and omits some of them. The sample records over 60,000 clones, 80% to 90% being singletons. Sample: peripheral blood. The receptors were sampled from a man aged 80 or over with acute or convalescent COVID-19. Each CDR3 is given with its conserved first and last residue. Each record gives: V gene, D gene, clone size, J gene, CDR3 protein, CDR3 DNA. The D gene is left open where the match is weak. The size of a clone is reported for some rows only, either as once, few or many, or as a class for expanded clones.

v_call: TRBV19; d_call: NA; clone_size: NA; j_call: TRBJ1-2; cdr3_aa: CASSINSDIGYTF; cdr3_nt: TGTGCCAGTAGTATAAATTCAGACATCGGCTACACCTTC
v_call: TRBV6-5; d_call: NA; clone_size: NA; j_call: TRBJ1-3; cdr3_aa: CASIQSGGAGNTIYF; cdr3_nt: TGTGCCAGCATACAGAGCGGGGGCGCCGGAAACACCATATATTTT
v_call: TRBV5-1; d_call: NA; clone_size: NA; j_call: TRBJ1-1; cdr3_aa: CASSLGMNTEAFF; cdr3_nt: TGCGCCAGCAGCTTGGGTATGAACACTGAAGCTTTCTTT
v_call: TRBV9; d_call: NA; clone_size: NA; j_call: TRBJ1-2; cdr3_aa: CASSVVDGYTF; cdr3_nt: TGTGCCAGCAGCGTAGTCGATGGCTACACCTTC
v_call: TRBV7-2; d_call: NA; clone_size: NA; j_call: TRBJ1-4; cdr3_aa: CASSLGSANEKLFF; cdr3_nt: TGTGCCAGCAGCTTGGGCTCAGCTAATGAAAAACTGTTTTTT
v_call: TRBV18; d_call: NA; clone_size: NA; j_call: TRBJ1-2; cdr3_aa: CASSPGAYGYTF; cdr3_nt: TGTGCCAGCTCACCGGGGGCCTATGGCTACACCTTC
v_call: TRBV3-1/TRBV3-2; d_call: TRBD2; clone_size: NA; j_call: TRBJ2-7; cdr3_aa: CASSQGGGGPYEQYF; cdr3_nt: TGTGCCAGCAGCCAAGGTGGCGGGGGGCCGTACGAGCAGTACTTC
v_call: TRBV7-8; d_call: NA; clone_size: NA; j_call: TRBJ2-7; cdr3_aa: CASSSGQLSYEQYF; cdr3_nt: TGTGCCAGCAGCTCCGGACAGTTATCCTACGAGCAGTACTTC
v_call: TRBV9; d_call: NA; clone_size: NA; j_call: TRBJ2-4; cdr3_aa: CASSGGLGTKNIQYF; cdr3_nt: TGTGCCAGCAGCGGCGGGTTGGGGACCAAAAACATTCAGTACTTC
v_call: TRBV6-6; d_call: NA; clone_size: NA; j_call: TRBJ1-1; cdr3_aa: CASSYSDGGEAFF; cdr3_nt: TGTGCCAGCAGTTACTCAGACGGCGGGGAAGCTTTCTTT
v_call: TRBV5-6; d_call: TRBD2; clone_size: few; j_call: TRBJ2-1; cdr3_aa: CASSLRGTSGRNEQFF; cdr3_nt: TGTGCCAGCAGCTTGCGGGGGACTAGCGGGAGGAATGAGCAGTTCTTC
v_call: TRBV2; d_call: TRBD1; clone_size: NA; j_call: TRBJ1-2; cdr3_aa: CASSEGGTGGRGYTF; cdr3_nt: TGTGCCAGCAGTGAAGGCGGGACAGGGGGCCGGGGCTACACCTTC
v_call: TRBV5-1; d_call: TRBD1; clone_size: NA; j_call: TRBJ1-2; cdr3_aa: CASSPGTGAYGYTF; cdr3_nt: TGCGCCAGCAGCCCCGGGACAGGGGCCTATGGCTACACCTTC
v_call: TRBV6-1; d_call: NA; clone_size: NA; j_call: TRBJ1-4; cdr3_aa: CASSDGGANEKLFF; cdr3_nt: TGTGCCAGCAGTGACGGGGGGGCTAATGAAAAACTGTTTTTT
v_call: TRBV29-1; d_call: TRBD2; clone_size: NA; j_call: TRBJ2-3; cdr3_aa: CSNRLAGLGDTQYF; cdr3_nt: TGCAGCAATCGACTAGCGGGGCTGGGGGATACGCAGTATTTT
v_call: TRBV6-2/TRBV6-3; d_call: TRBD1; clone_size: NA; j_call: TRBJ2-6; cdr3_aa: CASSRGQPVSGANVLTF; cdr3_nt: TGTGCCAGCAGCCGGGGACAGCCAGTCTCTGGGGCCAACGTCCTGACTTTC
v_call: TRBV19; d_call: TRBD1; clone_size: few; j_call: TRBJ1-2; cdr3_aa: CASSLGTGNYGYTF; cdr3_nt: TGTGCCAGTAGCTTGGGGACAGGGAACTATGGCTACACCTTC
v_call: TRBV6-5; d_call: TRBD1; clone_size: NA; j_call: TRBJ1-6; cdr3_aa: CASRSTGGKSPLHF; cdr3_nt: TGTGCCAGCAGGTCGACAGGGGGGAAATCACCCCTCCACTTT
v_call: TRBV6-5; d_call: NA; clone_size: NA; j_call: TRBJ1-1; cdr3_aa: CASSHRNTEAFF; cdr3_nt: TGTGCCAGCAGCCACAGGAACACTGAAGCTTTCTTT
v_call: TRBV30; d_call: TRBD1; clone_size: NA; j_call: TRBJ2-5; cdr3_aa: CAWALGQGMGETQYF; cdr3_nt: TGTGCCTGGGCCCTCGGACAGGGTATGGGGGAGACCCAGTACTTC
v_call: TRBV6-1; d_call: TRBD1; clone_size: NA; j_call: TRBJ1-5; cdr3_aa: CASREMPTGPNQPQHF; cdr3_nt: TGTGCCAGCAGGGAAATGCCGACAGGGCCCAATCAGCCCCAGCATTTT
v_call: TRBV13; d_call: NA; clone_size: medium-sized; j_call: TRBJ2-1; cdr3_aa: CASSSGPGGIEQFF; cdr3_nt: TGTGCCAGCAGCTCCGGACCCGGGGGAATTGAGCAGTTCTTC
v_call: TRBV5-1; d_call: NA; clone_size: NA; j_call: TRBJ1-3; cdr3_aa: CASSYGQISGNTIYF; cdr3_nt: TGCGCCAGCAGCTACGGACAAATCTCTGGAAACACCATATATTTT
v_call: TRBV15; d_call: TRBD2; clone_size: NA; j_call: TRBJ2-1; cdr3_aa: CATSRGIAGAYNEQFF; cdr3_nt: TGTGCCACCAGCAGAGGTATAGCGGGGGCCTACAATGAGCAGTTCTTC
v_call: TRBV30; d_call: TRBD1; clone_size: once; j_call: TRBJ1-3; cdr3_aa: CALIRQGDAGNTIYF; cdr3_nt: TGTGCCTTGATCCGACAGGGAGACGCTGGAAACACCATATATTTT
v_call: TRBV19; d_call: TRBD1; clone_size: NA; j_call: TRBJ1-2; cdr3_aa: CASTSMGTGSVNYGYTF; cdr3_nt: TGTGCCAGTACCTCAATGGGGACAGGGTCCGTCAACTATGGCTACACCTTC
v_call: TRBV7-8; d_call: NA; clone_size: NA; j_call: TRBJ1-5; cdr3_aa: CASSLNSGNQPQHF; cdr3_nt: TGTGCCAGCAGCTTAAATTCAGGGAATCAGCCCCAGCATTTT
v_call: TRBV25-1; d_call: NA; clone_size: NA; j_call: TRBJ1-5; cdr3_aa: CATGGVLSNQPQHF; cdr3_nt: TGTGCCACCGGGGGAGTTCTAAGCAATCAGCCCCAGCATTTT
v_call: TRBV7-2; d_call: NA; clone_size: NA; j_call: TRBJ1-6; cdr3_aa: CASSLGQLGNSPLHF; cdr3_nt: TGTGCCAGCAGCTTAGGACAGCTTGGGAATTCACCCCTCCACTTT
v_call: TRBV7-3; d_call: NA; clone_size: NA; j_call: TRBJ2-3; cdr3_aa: CASSLWAVGREDTQYF; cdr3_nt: TGTGCCAGCAGCTTATGGGCGGTTGGGAGAGAAGATACGCAGTATTTT
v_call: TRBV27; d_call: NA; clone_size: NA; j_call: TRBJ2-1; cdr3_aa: CASSLRWELGNEQFF; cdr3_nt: TGTGCCAGCAGTTTAAGGTGGGAGCTAGGCAATGAGCAGTTCTTC
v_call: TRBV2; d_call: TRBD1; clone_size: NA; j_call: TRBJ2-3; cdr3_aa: CASRGQGDGSKYF; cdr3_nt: TGTGCCAGCAGGGGGCAGGGGGACGGTTCGAAGTATTTT
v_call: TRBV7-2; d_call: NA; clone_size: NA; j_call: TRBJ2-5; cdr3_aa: CASSLMASWAETQYF; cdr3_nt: TGTGCCAGCAGCTTAATGGCCTCCTGGGCGGAGACCCAGTACTTC
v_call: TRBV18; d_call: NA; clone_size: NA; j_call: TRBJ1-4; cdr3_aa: CASSSEYATNEKLFF; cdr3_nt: TGTGCCAGCTCGTCGGAGTATGCAACTAATGAAAAACTGTTTTTT